This T cell receptor (beta chain) is drawn from a study of cytomegalovirus exposure and HLA in healthy donors. This clone was counted between two and nine times. 13 Jbeta primers and 60 Vbeta primers were used for the PCR. Sequencing was performed with immunoSEQ multiplex PCR; in TCRdb, only in-frame clones are kept and a portion is missing. The sample yields fewer than 200,000 clones, around 84% seen once. This TCR came from a woman under 30 in good health and CMV-seronegative. Input material: PBMCs.

CDR3 residues: CASSRDRVSYEQYF. The CDR3 DNA follows: TGTGCCAGCAGCCGGGACAGGGTCTCCTACGAGCAGTACTTC. This chain uses TRBV6-5 with TRBJ2-7; TRBD1 matches at 9 bases. After removal of 6 bases from V and 0 bases from J, the junction contained 3 bases not matched to a gene. CDR1 is MNHEY, CDR2 SVGAGI, per germline. This CDR3 spans 14 amino acids.